A selection of T cell receptor beta chains follows, all from one sample in a study of type 1 and type 2 diabetes patients. One entry per CDR3 protein, called by TCRdb with MiXCR from the multiplex PCR reads. The sample carries fewer than 350,000 distinct CDR3 sequences, around 50% recorded once. Sample: peripheral blood mononuclear cells (PBMCs). Receptors were obtained from a young man with type 2 diabetes. CDR3s include the opening cysteine and the closing phenylalanine or tryptophan. A D gene is named only where the DNA matches it firmly. Rows give clone size only sometimes, using once, few, many, or a class for an expanded clone.

CDR3aa,CDR3nt,j_gene,v_gene,d_gene,abundance
CSGGDGNEQFF,TGCAGTGGCGGGGATGGGAATGAGCAGTTCTTC,TRBJ2-1,TRBV20-1,-,-
CAISSTGLWEQYF,TGTGCCATCAGCTCGACAGGTTTGTGGGAGCAGTACTTC,TRBJ2-7,TRBV10-3,-,-
CASSGGIKGTQYF,TGTGCCAGCTCAGGGGGCATTAAAGGGACCCAGTACTTC,TRBJ2-5,TRBV12-3/TRBV12-4,TRBD1,-
CASSSHPDRAYNSPLHF,TGTGCCAGCAGTTCGCACCCCGACAGGGCCTATAATTCACCCCTCCACTTT,TRBJ1-6,TRBV27,TRBD1,once
CASSFKGNEQYF,TGTGCCAGCAGTTTCAAGGGCAACGAGCAGTACTTC,TRBJ2-7,TRBV27,-,once
CASRRPGGPSYEQYF,TGTGCCAGCAGACGGCCGGGGGGCCCCTCCTACGAGCAGTACTTC,TRBJ2-7,TRBV27,-,-
CVSSVGVRGGQETQYF,TGCGTCAGCAGCGTAGGAGTACGGGGGGGGCAAGAGACCCAGTACTTC,TRBJ2-5,TRBV9,TRBD2,-
CASSFLGAGTASYEQCF,TGTGCCAGCAGTTTCCTGGGGGCAGGTACAGCCTCCTACGAGCAGTGCTTC,TRBJ2-7,TRBV27,-,-
CASKLGLRETQYF,TGTGCCAGCAAGCTAGGGCTGAGGGAGACCCAGTACTTC,TRBJ2-5,TRBV2,-,-
CASSQVSRRESLQETQYF,TGCGCCAGCAGCCAAGTCTCTAGGCGGGAGTCCTTACAAGAGACCCAGTACTTC,TRBJ2-5,TRBV4-1,TRBD2,few
CASSLSASNYGYTF,TGTGCCAGCAGCTTATCAGCCTCCAACTATGGCTACACCTTC,TRBJ1-2,TRBV7-2,-,many
CASKQGAQETQYF,TGTGCCAGCAAACAGGGGGCACAAGAGACCCAGTACTTC,TRBJ2-5,TRBV25-1,TRBD1,-
CASSPERGVYNEQFF,TGTGCCAGCAGCCCAGAGCGGGGGGTTTACAATGAGCAGTTCTTC,TRBJ2-1,TRBV3-1,TRBD2,many
CASRKSGGSYEQYF,TGTGCCAGCAGGAAGAGCGGGGGATCCTACGAGCAGTACTTC,TRBJ2-7,TRBV27,TRBD2,few
CASSPGTYYGYTF,TGTGCCAGCAGCCCGGGGACCTACTATGGCTACACCTTC,TRBJ1-2,TRBV7-2,-,few
CASSTTTGELFF,TGTGCCAGCAGTACGACCACCGGGGAGCTGTTTTTT,TRBJ2-2,TRBV6-2/TRBV6-3,-,-
CASSLVQASGSAETQYF,TGTGCCAGCAGCTTAGTTCAGGCTAGCGGGAGTGCAGAGACCCAGTACTTC,TRBJ2-5,TRBV7-2,TRBD2,-
CASSVSSGANVLTF,TGTGCCAGCAGTGTTAGCTCTGGGGCCAACGTCCTGACTTTC,TRBJ2-6,TRBV6-5,-,few
CASSYMNTGELFF,TGTGCCAGCAGTTATATGAACACCGGGGAGCTGTTTTTT,TRBJ2-2,TRBV27,-,few
CAWRGGLAQQYF,TGTGCCTGGAGAGGGGGGCTAGCGCAGCAGTACTTC,TRBJ2-7,TRBV7-3,-,-
CASSFWLGGQDNEQFF,TGCGCCAGCAGCTTCTGGTTGGGAGGACAAGACAATGAGCAGTTCTTC,TRBJ2-1,TRBV5-1,-,-
CATSDPSGDNYGYTF,TGTGCCACCAGTGATCCCTCAGGGGACAACTATGGCTACACCTTC,TRBJ1-2,TRBV24-1,-,-
CATSDPDRLVGEQFF,TGTGCCACCAGTGACCCCGACCGGCTGGTGGGTGAGCAGTTCTTC,TRBJ2-1,TRBV24-1,-,-
CSARDRQREYQETQYF,TGCAGTGCTAGAGATCGCCAGCGGGAGTACCAAGAGACCCAGTACTTC,TRBJ2-5,TRBV20-1,TRBD2,few
CASGTGFSSYEQYF,TGTGCCAGCGGCACGGGCTTCAGCTCCTACGAGCAGTACTTC,TRBJ2-7,TRBV13,-,-
CASSGILAGTDTRYF,TGTGCCAGCAGTGGGATACTAGCGGGCACAGATACGCGGTATTTT,TRBJ2-3,TRBV2,TRBD2,-
CATSDVGRQETQYF,TGTGCCACCAGTGATGTCGGGAGACAAGAGACCCAGTACTTC,TRBJ2-5,TRBV24-1,-,many
CASRKGLAQETQYF,TGTGCCAGCAGAAAGGGACTCGCTCAAGAGACCCAGTACTTC,TRBJ2-5,TRBV2,-,few
CASSFGDYNSPLHF,TGTGCCAGCAGCTTCGGGGACTATAATTCACCCCTCCACTTT,TRBJ1-6,TRBV7-9,-,-
CASSATPGGEQFF,TGTGCCAGCAGTGCCACCCCAGGGGGTGAGCAGTTCTTC,TRBJ2-1,TRBV2,TRBD1,-
CASTDRAGTPLHF,TGCGCCAGCACCGACAGGGCCGGGACACCCCTCCACTTT,TRBJ1-6,TRBV10-2,TRBD1,few
CASSRSGNTIYF,TGTGCCAGCAGCCGATCTGGAAACACCATATATTTT,TRBJ1-3,TRBV7-6,-,few
CASSNGGNSPLHF,TGTGCCAGCAGCAACGGGGGGAATTCACCCCTCCACTTT,TRBJ1-6,TRBV6-5,-,few
CASSTSGTSGEQYF,TGTGCCAGCAGCACTTCCGGGACTAGCGGGGAGCAGTACTTC,TRBJ2-7,TRBV7-3,TRBD2,few
CASRGNFREGLRGRYEQYF,TGTGCCAGCAGGGGAAATTTTCGGGAGGGCCTTAGGGGTCGCTACGAGCAGTACTTC,TRBJ2-7,TRBV5-4,TRBD2,-
CASSEVETQETYGYTF,TGTGCCAGCAGTGAAGTAGAAACACAGGAAACCTATGGCTACACCTTC,TRBJ1-2,TRBV2,-,many
CASSWTGELEQYF,TGTGCCAGCAGTTGGACAGGGGAACTCGAGCAGTACTTC,TRBJ2-7,TRBV27,TRBD1,-
CASSLVDGDTLYF,TGTGCCAGCAGCTTAGTGGATGGGGACACCTTATATTTT,TRBJ1-3,TRBV13,-,once
CSVEDWGVYGYTF,TGCAGCGTTGAAGATTGGGGCGTCTATGGCTACACCTTC,TRBJ1-2,TRBV29-1,-,-
CASRGQGEKLFF,TGTGCCAGCAGAGGACAGGGTGAAAAACTGTTTTTT,TRBJ1-4,TRBV6-6,TRBD1,few